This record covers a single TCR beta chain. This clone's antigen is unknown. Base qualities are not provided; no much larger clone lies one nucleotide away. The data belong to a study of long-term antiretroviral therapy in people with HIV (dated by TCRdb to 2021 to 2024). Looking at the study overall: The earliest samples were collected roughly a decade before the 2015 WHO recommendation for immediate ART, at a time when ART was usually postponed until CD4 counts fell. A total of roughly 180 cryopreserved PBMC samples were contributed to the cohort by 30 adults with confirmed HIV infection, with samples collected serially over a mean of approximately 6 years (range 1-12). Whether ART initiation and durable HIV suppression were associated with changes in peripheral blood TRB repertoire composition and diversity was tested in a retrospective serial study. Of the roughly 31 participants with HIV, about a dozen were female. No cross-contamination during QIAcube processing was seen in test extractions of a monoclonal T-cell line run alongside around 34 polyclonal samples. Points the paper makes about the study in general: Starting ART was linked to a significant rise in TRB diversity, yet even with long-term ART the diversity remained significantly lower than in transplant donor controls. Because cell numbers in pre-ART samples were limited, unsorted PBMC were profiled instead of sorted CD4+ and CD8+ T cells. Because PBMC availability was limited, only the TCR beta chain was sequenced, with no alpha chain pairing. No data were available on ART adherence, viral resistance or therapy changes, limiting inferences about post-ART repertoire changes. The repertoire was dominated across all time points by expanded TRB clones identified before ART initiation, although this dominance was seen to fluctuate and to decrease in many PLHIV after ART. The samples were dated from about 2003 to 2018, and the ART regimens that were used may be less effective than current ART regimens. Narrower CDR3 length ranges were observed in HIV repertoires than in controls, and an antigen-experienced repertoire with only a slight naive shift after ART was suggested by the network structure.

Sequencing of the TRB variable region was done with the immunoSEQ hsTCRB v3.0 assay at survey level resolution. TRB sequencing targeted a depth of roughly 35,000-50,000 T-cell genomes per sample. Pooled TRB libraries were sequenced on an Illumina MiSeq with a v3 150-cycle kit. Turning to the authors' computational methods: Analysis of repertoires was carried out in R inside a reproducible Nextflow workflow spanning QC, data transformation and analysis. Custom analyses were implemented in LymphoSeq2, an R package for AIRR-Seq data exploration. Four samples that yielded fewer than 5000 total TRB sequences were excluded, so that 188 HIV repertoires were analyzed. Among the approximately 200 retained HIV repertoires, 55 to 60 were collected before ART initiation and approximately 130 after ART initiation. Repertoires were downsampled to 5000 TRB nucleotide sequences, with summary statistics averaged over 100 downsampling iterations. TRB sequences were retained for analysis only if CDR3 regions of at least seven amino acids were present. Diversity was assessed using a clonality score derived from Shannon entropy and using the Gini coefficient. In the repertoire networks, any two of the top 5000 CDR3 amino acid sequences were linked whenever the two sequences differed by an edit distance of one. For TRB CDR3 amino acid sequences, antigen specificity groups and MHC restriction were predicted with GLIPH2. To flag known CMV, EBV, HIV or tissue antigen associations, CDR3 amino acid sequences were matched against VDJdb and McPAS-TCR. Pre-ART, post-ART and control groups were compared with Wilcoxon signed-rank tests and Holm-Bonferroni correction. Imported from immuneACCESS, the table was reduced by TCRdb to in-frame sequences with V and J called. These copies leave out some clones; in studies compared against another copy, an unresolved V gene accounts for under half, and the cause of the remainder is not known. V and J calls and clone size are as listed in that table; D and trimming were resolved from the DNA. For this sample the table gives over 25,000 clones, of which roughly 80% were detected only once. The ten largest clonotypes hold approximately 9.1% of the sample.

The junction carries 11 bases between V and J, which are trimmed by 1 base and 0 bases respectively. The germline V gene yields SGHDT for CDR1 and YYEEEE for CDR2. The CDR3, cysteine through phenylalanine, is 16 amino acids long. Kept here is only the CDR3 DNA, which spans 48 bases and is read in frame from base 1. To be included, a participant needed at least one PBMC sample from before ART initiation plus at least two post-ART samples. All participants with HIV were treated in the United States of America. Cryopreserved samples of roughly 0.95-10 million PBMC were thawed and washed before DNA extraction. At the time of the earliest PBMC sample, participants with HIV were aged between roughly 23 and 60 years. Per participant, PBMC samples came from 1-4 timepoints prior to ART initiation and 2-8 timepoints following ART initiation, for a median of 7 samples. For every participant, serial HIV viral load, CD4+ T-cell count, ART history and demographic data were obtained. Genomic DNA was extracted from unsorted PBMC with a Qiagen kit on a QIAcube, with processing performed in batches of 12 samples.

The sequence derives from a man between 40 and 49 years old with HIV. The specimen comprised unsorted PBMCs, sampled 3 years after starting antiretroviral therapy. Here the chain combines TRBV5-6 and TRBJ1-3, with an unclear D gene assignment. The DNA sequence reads TGTGCCAGCAGCTTGTTTCGACAACTCTCTGGAAACACCATATATTTT. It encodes CASSLFRQLSGNTIYF. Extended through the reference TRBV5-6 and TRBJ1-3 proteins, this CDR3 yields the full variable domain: DAGVTQSPTHLIKTRGQQVTLRCSPKSGHDTVSWYQQALGQGPQFIFQYYEEEERQRGNFPDRFSGHQFPNYSSELNVNALLLGDSALYLCASSLFRQLSGNTIYFGEGSWLTVV.